This T cell receptor beta chain appears in the sequencing data of a study of shared clonotypes between healthy human individuals. Study at large: Ranging from 18 to 49 in age, donors were two women and a few men.

Several immunoSEQ plates received, in even portions, the genomic DNA of each subset. Libraries were prepared by immunoSEQ multiplex PCR; TCRdb keeps only in-frame clonotypes and omits some of them. In the table there are millions of clones, over 85% of which are singletons. A word on this clone: What it binds is not known.

Study-level points and caveats: Despite large depth, rarefaction showed incomplete sorted-subset sequencing. Naive CD4 clonotypes were shared across a few donors at roughly 5.5%.

This clonotype was sampled from a man aged 18 to 30 in good health. Sequencing used naive CD4+ T cells sorted from blood. Subset noted: CD45RA+ positively selected.

Written as DNA, the CDR3 is TGCGCCAGCAGCCAACTAGCGGGGGGCTCCTACGAGCAGTACTTC. It specifies CASSQLAGGSYEQYF. The chain links TRBV5-1 to TRBJ2-7; TRBD2 agrees at 12 bases. With V trimmed by 4 bases and J by 0 bases, 2 bases remained unmatched. This CDR3 contains 15 residues. Germline V CDR1 and CDR2: SGHRS, YFSETQ. Complete variable domain (other parts from reference TRBV5-1 and TRBJ2-7): KAGVTQTPRYLIKTRGQQVTLSCSPISGHRSVSWYQQTPGQGLQFLFEYFSETQRNKGNFPGRFSGRQFSNSRSEMNVSTLELGDSALYLCASSQLAGGSYEQYFGPGTRLTVT.